These 31 T cell receptor beta chains came from one sample sequenced in a study of graft-versus-host responses after intestinal transplantation (dated by TCRdb to about 2021). No antigen has been assigned to these receptors. Library prep was done by the immunoSEQ multiplex PCR assay. TCRdb stores this immuneACCESS table with in-frame sequences only. Part of the clones is absent; in the studies checked, under half of the shortfall reflects unresolved V genes, and no reason is known for the rest. Across this sample there are more than 70,000 clones, with under 95% seen only once. Around 0.36% of the sample comes from the top ten. The time point label, read with the paper, signifies: cells obtained before transplantation from donor or recipient. The starting material was unstimulated CD8+ T cells sorted from spleen or lymph node cells, obtained before transplant. These receptors were obtained from a human donor who was the organ donor for an intestinal transplant.

The gene calls are TRBV27 and TRBJ1-1, with 9 bases identical to TRBD1. J was trimmed by 5 bases and V by 7 bases; bases with no gene match: 11. Looked up from germline, CDR1 is MNHEY and CDR2 is SMNVEV (reference sequence). The CDR3 contains 15 residues. CDR3 protein: CASTKQGQGRTEAFF. The CDR3 DNA is TGTGCCAGCACCAAGCAGGGACAGGGAAGGACTGAAGCTTTCTTT.

This clone was observed a few times. This same CDR3 is encoded by further DNA sequences in the sample. This chain connects TRBV4-1 to TRBJ1-1, with 7 bases that match TRBD1. Looked up from germline, CDR1 is MGHRA and CDR2 is YSYEKL. The CDR3 is 14 residues long. The junction had 0 bases not matched to a gene; V was cut back by 1 base and J by 1 base. CDR3 bases: TGCGCCAGCAGCCAAGGACAGGGGAACACTGAAGCTTTCTTT. It specifies CASSQGQGNTEAFF.

The chain combines TRBV6-6 with TRBJ1-1; D unclear. This CDR3 is 12 amino acids long. The V end was cut by 8 bases, the J end by 5 bases, with 12 bases between. CDR1 is MNHNY, CDR2 SVGAGI, per germline (reference sequence). CDR3 nucleotides: TGTGCCAGCGACTCCGGGTGGACTGAAGCTTTCTTT. This sequence encodes CASDSGWTEAFF.

The chain combines TRBV7-9 with TRBJ2-3; 11 bases agree with TRBD2. CDR1 and CDR2 from the germline V gene are SEHNR and FQNEAQ (reference sequence). The CDR3 is 16 residues long. J was trimmed by 4 bases and V by 1 base; bases with no gene match: 4. CDR3 sequence: CASSLELGLAADTQYF. In DNA form, the CDR3 reads TGTGCCAGCAGCTTAGAGTTGGGACTAGCGGCAGATACGCAGTATTTT.

CDR3 sequence reads: CASTSSPATGGFGYTF. CDR3 DNA: TGTGCCAGTACCTCCTCCCCGGCGACAGGCGGGTTTGGCTACACCTTC. The gene calls are TRBV19 and TRBJ1-2; weak D call: TRBD1 (6 bases). V lost 7 bases to trimming and J lost 7 bases, with 25 bases between them. This CDR3 is 16 amino acids long. The germline V gene encodes CDR1 LNHDA and CDR2 SQIVND (reference sequence).

This clone ranks as medium-sized. The chain couples TRBV7-8 to TRBJ2-7; TRBD1 matches 12 bases. The CDR3 has 14 amino acids. With V trimmed by 6 bases and J by 3 bases, 3 bases remained unmatched. Germline assignment: CDR1 SGHVS and CDR2 FQNEAQ. CDR3 in amino acids: CASSGTGGIYEQYF. The CDR3 coding sequence is TGTGCCAGCAGTGGGACAGGGGGCATCTACGAGCAGTACTTC.

This clone was found once. This sequence joins TRBV13 and TRBJ2-7; 8 nucleotides agree with TRBD1. The CDR3 sequence is 15 residues long. The V gene's germline CDR1 is PRHDT and CDR2 FYEKMQ (reference sequence). The junction had 9 bases not matched to a gene; V was cut back by 6 bases and J by 2 bases. CDR3 region: CASRRQDRDTYEQYF. As DNA, the CDR3 is TGTGCCAGCAGACGCCAGGACAGGGACACCTACGAGCAGTACTTC.

The chain combines TRBV5-6 with TRBJ1-1, with 9 bases aligning to TRBD1. This CDR3 is 16 amino acids long. The germline V gene encodes CDR1 SGHDT and CDR2 YYEEEE. The junction had 6 bases not matched to a gene; V was cut back by 0 bases and J by 3 bases. CDR3 amino acids: CASSLGTGVSDTEAFF. CDR3 DNA: TGTGCCAGCAGCTTGGGGACAGGGGTAAGTGACACTGAAGCTTTCTTT.

The V and J genes are TRBV25-1 and TRBJ2-5, with D possibly being TRBD1 (5 bases). The CDR3 totals 14 residues. CDR1 is MGHDK and CDR2 is SYGVNS in the germline V gene. V was pared by 0 bases and J by 5 bases, with 10 bases between. The CDR3: CASSEYAGRETQYF. The CDR3 nucleotides are TGTGCCAGCAGTGAATATGCAGGGCGGGAGACCCAGTACTTC.

The genes are TRBV27 and TRBJ1-5; a weak D match, TRBD1 (6 bases). This CDR3 region has 13 residues. The germline V gene encodes CDR1 MNHEY and CDR2 SMNVEV (reference sequence). The ends were cut back, 3 bases at V and 6 bases at J, with 9 bases in the middle. This CDR3 is CASSFRGAQPQHF. CDR3 DNA sequence: TGTGCCAGCAGTTTTCGGGGGGCTCAGCCCCAGCATTTT.

The CDR3 reads CASSLLPGQGAEQYF. The CDR3 DNA is TGTGCCAGCAGCCTACTACCGGGACAGGGTGCCGAGCAGTACTTC. The chain employs TRBV7-6 and TRBJ2-5; 9 bases are a match to TRBD1. TRBJ2-7 matches the DNA end more closely, so the J call is doubtful. Germline V CDR1 and CDR2: SGHVS, FNYEAQ. The CDR3 is 15 residues long.

This clone was seen once. The genes are TRBV6-6 and TRBJ1-2; TRBD1 might be the D (6 bases). Germline CDR1 MNHNY, CDR2 SVGAGI (reference sequence). The CDR3 totals 15 residues. Trimming removed 4 bases from V and 0 bases from J, with 12 bases in between. The CDR3 here is CASSSTGIANYGYTF. CDR3 in DNA: TGTGCCAGCAGTTCCACAGGGATAGCTAACTATGGCTACACCTTC.

The chain has TRBV29-1 and TRBJ2-2, with 7 bases identical to TRBD1. J gave up 2 bases and V 1 base, and 7 bases lay outside the gene matches. The germline gives CDR1 SQVTM, CDR2 ANQGSEA. The CDR3 is made up of 16 amino acids. The CDR3 loop is CSVEAVDRVNTGELFF. CDR3 in DNA: TGCAGCGTTGAAGCCGTAGACAGGGTCAACACCGGGGAGCTGTTTTTT.

The V call is TRBV27, the J call TRBJ2-3; TRBD2 matches at 10 bases. The CDR3 loop spans 14 amino acids. Trimming removed 6 bases from V and 7 bases from J; junction bases left unmatched: 7. Germline V gives CDR1 MNHEY, CDR2 SMNVEV (reference sequence). CDR3 bases: TGTGCCAGCAGCCGTAGCGGGGGGAAAAATACGCAGTATTTT. It translates to CASSRSGGKNTQYF.

The chain uses TRBV27 and TRBJ2-1; D gene ambiguous. V lost 7 bases and J lost 10, with 11 bases in between. Germline V gene sequence: CDR1 MNHEY, CDR2 SMNVEV (reference sequence). The CDR3 consists of 11 residues. This CDR3 reads CASTSPREQFF. The CDR3 bases are TGTGCCAGCACCTCCCCGAGAGAGCAGTTCTTC.

The V call is TRBV6-1, the J call TRBJ2-5; possibly TRBD2 for D (6 bases). There are 13 residues in the CDR3. Trimming took 5 bases from V and 2 from J, leaving 9 bases between them. The germline V gene encodes CDR1 MNHNS and CDR2 SASEGT. The CDR3 spells CASSLGLQETQYF. The CDR3 DNA is TGTGCCAGCAGTCTGGGACTTCAAGAGACCCAGTACTTC.

The table lists this clone with a count of one. The DNA of the CDR3 is TGTGCCAGCAGTGAAGTGTTGGCAGCCTACGAGCAGTACTTC. Amino acid sequence: CASSEVLAAYEQYF. The gene calls are TRBV6-1 and TRBJ2-7; D is unresolved. CDR1 MNHNS and CDR2 SASEGT come from the germline V gene. Deletions cut 1 base from V and 2 bases from J, with 9 bases between. The CDR3 spans 14 residues.

The chain combines TRBV9 with TRBJ2-2, with a weak D call TRBD2 (5 bases). This CDR3 is 17 amino acids long. V was cut by 3 bases and J by 6 bases, with 21 bases left in between. The germline gives CDR1 SGDLS, CDR2 YYNGEE. The CDR3 nucleotides read TGTGCCAGCAGCGCCCGTACTCGGACTGTGGAAGCCGGGGAGCTGTTTTTT. This translates into CASSARTRTVEAGELFF.

The chain is built from TRBV13 and TRBJ2-7; D perhaps matches TRBD2 (5 bases). CDR1 PRHDT and CDR2 FYEKMQ come from the germline V gene (reference sequence). Trimming pared 3 bases from V and 7 bases from J, leaving 13 bases between. The CDR3 runs 13 residues. The CDR3, as DNA: TGTGCCAGCAGCTTGGGGTTCGGGGTAGAGCAGTACTTC. It is translated as CASSLGFGVEQYF.

The chain links TRBV6-6 to TRBJ1-1; D is uncertain. V was cut by 0 bases and J by 1 base, with 6 bases left in between. Per the germline V gene, CDR1 is MNHNY and CDR2 is SVGAGI (reference sequence). The CDR3 extends over 14 amino acids. The CDR3 spells CASSYSTGNTEAFF. CDR3 bases: TGTGCCAGCAGTTACTCGACGGGGAACACTGAAGCTTTCTTT.

V and J are TRBV27 and TRBJ2-7; a possible D gene is TRBD1 (5 bases). This CDR3 comprises 14 residues. Trimming took 3 bases from V and 1 from J, leaving 10 bases between them. Germline V gene sequence: CDR1 MNHEY, CDR2 SMNVEV (reference sequence). The CDR3, as DNA: TGTGCCAGCAGTTTTGGCCAGGGTTCCTACGAGCAGTACTTC. This codes for CASSFGQGSYEQYF.

This chain uses TRBV19 with TRBJ2-7; TRBD1 aligns across 12 bases. V shed 6 bases and J 3 bases; nucleotides not matched to a gene: 6. The germline CDR1 and CDR2 sequences are LNHDA and SQIVND (reference sequence). This CDR3 contains 15 residues. In nucleotides, the CDR3 is TGTGCCAGTAGACCCGGGACAGGGGGCTTCTACGAGCAGTACTTC. It codes for CASRPGTGGFYEQYF.

This CDR3 reads CSARFADTQYF. For the CDR3, the DNA is TGCAGTGCTAGATTCGCGGATACGCAGTATTTT. V and J are TRBV20-1 and TRBJ2-3; no clear D gene. Trimming cost V 2 bases and J 6 bases, with 6 bases left between them. Germline V gene sequence: CDR1 DFQATT, CDR2 SNEGSKA (reference sequence). CDR3 length: 11 residues.

The chain links TRBV4-3 to TRBJ2-7; D is ambiguous. This CDR3 spans 12 amino acids. The ends were cut back, 0 bases at V and 7 bases at J, with 7 bases in the middle. Germline CDR1 LGHNA, CDR2 YSLEER. The CDR3 spells CASSQDPREQYF. CDR3 DNA sequence: TGCGCCAGCAGCCAAGATCCCCGGGAGCAGTACTTC.

V and J are TRBV6-5 and TRBJ2-1; 8 bases align to TRBD2. The J segment lost 2 bases and the V segment lost 8 bases, leaving 8 bases of the junction unmatched. CDR1 and CDR2 from the germline V gene are MNHEY and SVGAGI. The CDR3 runs 15 residues. The CDR3 sequence is CASHTGTRTYNEQFF. CDR3 in DNA: TGTGCCAGCCACACCGGGACTAGGACCTACAATGAGCAGTTCTTC.

CDR3 amino acids: CASSPPRGANVLTF. The CDR3 region has the DNA TGTGCCAGCAGCCCCCCGCGTGGGGCCAACGTCCTGACTTTC. The rearrangement links TRBV5-6 to TRBJ2-6; D uncertain. Per the germline V gene, CDR1 is SGHDT and CDR2 is YYEEEE. With 4 bases removed from V and 3 bases from J, the gap between germline ends came to 8 bases. CDR3 length equals 14 residues.

The chain recombines TRBV19 with TRBJ1-1; TRBD1 is a possible D gene (5 bases). The germline V and J ends were trimmed by 5 bases and 2 bases, with 15 bases remaining between them. Germline V CDR1 and CDR2: LNHDA, SQIVND (reference sequence). The CDR3 contains 15 residues. The CDR3 DNA reads TGTGCCAGTAGTTCGGGCAGGGTCCCAAACACTGAAGCTTTCTTT. This gives the protein CASSSGRVPNTEAFF.

The chain joins TRBV7-3 to TRBJ2-3, with D perhaps TRBD2 (6 bases). Trimming shortened V by 4 bases and J by 0 bases, and 11 bases separated the two germline ends. The CDR3 loop spans 15 amino acids. Germline CDR1 and CDR2: SGHTA and FQGTGA. The CDR3 nucleotides read TGTGCCAGCAGCTACGGGGGAGCTAGCACAGATACGCAGTATTTT. Translation: CASSYGGASTDTQYF.

This clone came up a few times. This chain uses TRBV6-4 with TRBJ1-2; no clear D. Trimming removed 2 bases at V and 7 bases at J, with 8 bases between. The CDR3 is made up of 12 amino acids. In germline, CDR1 is MRHNA, CDR2 SNTAGT. Here the CDR3 reads CASSDTIGGYTF. Here the CDR3 DNA reads TGTGCCAGCAGTGACACGATCGGTGGCTACACCTTC.

The CDR3 DNA reads TGTGCCAGCAGCCCCCGTGCGGGGGGGCCCACAGATACGCAGTATTTT. It codes for CASSPRAGGPTDTQYF. This chain uses TRBV9 with TRBJ2-3, with 9 bases fitting TRBD2. Unmatched junction bases numbered 8, after V lost 4 bases and J lost 2 bases. Germline V gene lookup returns CDR1 SGDLS and CDR2 YYNGEE. The CDR3 is 16 residues long.

The chain links TRBV9 to TRBJ2-7; D might be TRBD2 (6 bases). V lost 3 bases to trimming and J lost 0 bases, with 16 bases between them. Germline lookup yields CDR1 SGDLS and CDR2 YYNGEE. The CDR3 loop spans 16 amino acids. The CDR3 reads CASSDLDLGGSYEQYF. The CDR3 DNA sequence: TGTGCCAGCAGCGACCTGGACCTCGGGGGCTCCTACGAGCAGTACTTC.